These 17 T cell receptor beta chains were sequenced from one sample in a study of blood T cell repertoires in COVID-19. Some clones are missing from TCRdb's copy, which holds only in-frame ones; the method was immunoSEQ multiplex PCR. This table has about 380,000 clones, 88% appearing once. The specimen was PBMCs or T cells enriched from blood (not recorded which). Receptor source: a woman under 30 who had recovered from COVID-19.

CDR3 DNA sequence: TGTGCCAGCAGTCGAGCAGGGGGCAAAGGCTATGGCTACACCTTC. Protein: CASSRAGGKGYGYTF. The rearrangement joins TRBV6-5 to TRBJ1-2; 8 bases are shared with TRBD1. The CDR3 contains 15 residues. The ends lost 5 bases at V and 4 bases at J; junction bases unmatched: 9. Germline loops: CDR1 MNHEY, CDR2 SVGAGI.

Only a few counts were recorded for this clone. The CDR3 DNA sequence: TGTGCCACCATGGGGGACAGGGGCACCGGGGAGCTGTTTTTT. As protein: CATMGDRGTGELFF. The chain uses TRBV24-1 and TRBJ2-2, with 10 nucleotides matching TRBD1. V trimming: 8 bases; J trimming: 4 bases; junction bases outside the gene matches: 3. Looked up from germline, CDR1 is KGHDR and CDR2 is SFDVKD. The CDR3 has 14 amino acids.

This chain links TRBV30 with TRBJ1-4; 10 bases are shared with TRBD1. V gave up 1 base and J gave up 6 bases; unmatched junction bases: 2. The CDR3 is 14 amino acids. Germline CDR1 reads GTSNPN; CDR2 reads SVGIG (reference sequence). CDR3: CAWSGGQGYEKLFF. CDR3 coding DNA: TGTGCCTGGAGTGGGGGACAGGGGTATGAAAAACTGTTTTTT.

This clone was seen a handful of times. The chain couples TRBV9 to TRBJ2-2; the D gene is possibly TRBD1 (5 bases). The V gene's germline CDR1 is SGDLS and CDR2 YYNGEE. There are 15 residues in the CDR3. V shed 4 bases and J shed 6 bases, with 16 bases lying between them. The DNA of the CDR3 is TGTGCCAGCAGCCCCCCCAGTATAGGGGCCGGGGAGCTGTTTTTT. Its translation: CASSPPSIGAGELFF.

This chain links TRBV28 with TRBJ1-2; 11 nucleotides line up with TRBD1. The CDR3 has 15 residues. CDR1 MDHEN and CDR2 SYDVKM come from the germline V gene. The V gene end was trimmed by 6 bases and the J gene end by 3 bases; junction bases not matched to a gene: 6. CDR3 nucleotides: TGTGCCAGCAGCCCCGGGACAGGGGGTTACTATGGCTACACCTTC. This codes for CASSPGTGGYYGYTF.

The chain is built from TRBV7-9 and TRBJ1-5; D may be TRBD1 (5 bases). The CDR3 is 17 residues long. Trimming left V 5 bases short and J 5 bases short, with 22 bases between. Germline V CDR1 and CDR2: SEHNR, FQNEAQ (reference sequence). The CDR3 DNA follows: TGTGCCAGCAGCGACAAACCCGACAGACCCATCCATCAGCCCCAGCATTTT. Protein: CASSDKPDRPIHQPQHF.

V gene TRBV5-1 combines with J gene TRBJ1-1; D might be TRBD1 (5 bases). The CDR3 spans 14 residues. Looked up from germline, CDR1 is SGHRS and CDR2 is YFSETQ. Trimming stripped 6 bases from V and 3 bases from J, with 15 bases between. This CDR3 is CASTVQWGDTEAFF. Written as DNA, the CDR3 is TGCGCCAGCACCGTCCAATGGGGGGACACTGAAGCTTTCTTT.

The gene calls are TRBV10-3 and TRBJ2-2, with 7 bases aligning to TRBD1. Trimming removed 5 bases from V and 4 bases from J; junction bases left unmatched: 4. The length of the CDR3 is 14 residues. Germline CDR1 is ENHRY and CDR2 is SYGVKD. The CDR3 region is CAISPGQTTGELFF. CDR3 DNA sequence: TGTGCCATCAGTCCGGGACAGACCACCGGGGAGCTGTTTTTT.

The genes are TRBV27 and TRBJ2-7; 9 bases agree with TRBD1. CDR1 is MNHEY, CDR2 SMNVEV, per germline (reference sequence). The CDR3 is made up of 17 amino acids. Trimming removed 5 bases from V and 2 bases from J; junction bases left unmatched: 13. CDR3: CASSVRPTGGVPYEQYF. The CDR3 DNA sequence: TGTGCCAGCAGTGTCCGACCGACAGGGGGGGTTCCCTACGAGCAGTACTTC.

This clone showed up just once. V gene TRBV6-5 combines with J gene TRBJ1-6; no clear D. In germline, CDR1 is MNHEY, CDR2 SVGAGI. Trimming took 0 bases from V and 3 from J, leaving 9 bases between them. This CDR3 is built from 16 residues. For the CDR3, the DNA is TGTGCCAGCAGTTACTCGAGACTCAGCTATAATTCACCCCTCCACTTT. It encodes CASSYSRLSYNSPLHF.

This chain links TRBV5-1 with TRBJ1-1; D is perhaps TRBD1 (6 bases). In germline, CDR1 is SGHRS, CDR2 YFSETQ. V was pared by 2 bases and J by 1 base, with 15 bases between. The CDR3 has 16 amino acids. The CDR3 DNA is TGCGCCAGCAGCTTAAACAGGGAATACGAGAACACTGAAGCTTTCTTT. It translates to CASSLNREYENTEAFF.

The chain combines TRBV3-1 (or the pseudogene TRBV3-2) with TRBJ1-5; 7 bases are a match to TRBD1. V was pared by 2 bases and J by 6 bases, with 4 bases of the junction left unmatched. This CDR3 has 14 residues. Germline CDR1 reads LGHDT; CDR2 reads YNNKEL (reference sequence). CDR3 nucleotide sequence: TGTGCCAGCAGCCAACGACAGGGACCTCAGCCCCAGCATTTT. Residues: CASSQRQGPQPQHF.

This clone was recorded once. This chain's CDR3 is CASSSGGDIGNYGYTF. The CDR3 nucleotides read TGTGCCAGCAGTTCCGGGGGGGACATCGGAAACTATGGCTACACCTTC. The chain employs TRBV27 and TRBJ1-2, with D possibly matching TRBD1 (6 bases). Germline V lookup: CDR1 MNHEY, CDR2 SMNVEV (reference sequence). This CDR3 has 16 amino acids. V dropped 4 bases and J dropped 2 bases, with 17 bases sitting between them.

This sequence joins TRBV30 and TRBJ2-3; TRBD2 matches at 9 bases. CDR1 is GTSNPN, CDR2 SVGIG, per germline (reference sequence). The CDR3 has 18 residues. Trimming removed 3 bases from V and 1 base from J; junction bases left unmatched: 14. The CDR3 sequence: CAWSWGVSGGWGTDTQYF. DNA for the CDR3: TGTGCCTGGAGCTGGGGGGTTAGCGGGGGTTGGGGCACAGATACGCAGTATTTT.

The V gene is TRBV24-1, the J gene TRBJ1-1; tentative D call: TRBD1 (5 bases). The CDR3 has 15 amino acids. Trimming cost V 1 base and J 6 bases, with 14 bases left between them. Germline-derived CDR1 and CDR2 are KGHDR and SFDVKD. The DNA for the CDR3 is TGTGCCACCAGTGATTTCGTGTCAGGGCTCGCTGAAGCTTTCTTT. It codes for CATSDFVSGLAEAFF.

The rearrangement joins TRBV7-9 to TRBJ2-1, with 9 bases matching TRBD2. The germline V gene has CDR1 SEHNR and CDR2 FQNEAQ (reference sequence). The CDR3 consists of 16 residues. V gave up 5 bases and J gave up 6 bases; unmatched junction bases: 11. CDR3 loop: CASSPFKSGGLNEQFF. The DNA for the CDR3 is TGTGCCAGCAGCCCATTTAAAAGCGGGGGGCTCAATGAGCAGTTCTTC.

This clone was seen a single time. This chain links TRBV6-5 with TRBJ1-1, with 7 bases aligning to TRBD1. Looked up from germline, CDR1 is MNHEY and CDR2 is SVGAGI. The length of the CDR3 is 14 residues. The trim removed 6 bases at V and 0 bases at J, leaving 4 bases unmatched. The CDR3 spells CASSTGQMNTEAFF. Here the CDR3 DNA reads TGTGCCAGCAGCACGGGACAGATGAACACTGAAGCTTTCTTT.